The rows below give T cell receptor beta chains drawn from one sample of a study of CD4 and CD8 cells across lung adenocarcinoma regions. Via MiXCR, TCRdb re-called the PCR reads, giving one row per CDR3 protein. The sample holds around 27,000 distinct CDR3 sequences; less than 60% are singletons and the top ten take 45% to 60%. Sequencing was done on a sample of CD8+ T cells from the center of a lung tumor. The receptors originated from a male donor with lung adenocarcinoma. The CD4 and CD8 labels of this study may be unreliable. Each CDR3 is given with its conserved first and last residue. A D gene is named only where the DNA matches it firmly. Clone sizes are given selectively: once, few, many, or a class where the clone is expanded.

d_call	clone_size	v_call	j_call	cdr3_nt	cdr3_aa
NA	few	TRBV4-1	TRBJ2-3	TGCGCCAGCAGCCCAGACCGCTACGGGGATTACACAGATACGCAGTATTTT	CASSPDRYGDYTDTQYF
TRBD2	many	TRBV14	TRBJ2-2	TGTGCCAGCAGCCGGGGACTAGCGGGAGTGCTCGGGGAGCTGTTTTTT	CASSRGLAGVLGELFF
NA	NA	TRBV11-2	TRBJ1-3	TGTGCCAGCAGCTTAGAGCCTGGAAACACCATATATTTT	CASSLEPGNTIYF
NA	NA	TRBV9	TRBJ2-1	TGTGCCAGCAGCGTATCCCCTACTTTTGGTGAGCAGTTCTTC	CASSVSPTFGEQFF
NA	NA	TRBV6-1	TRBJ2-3	TGTGCCAGCGGTGAGGTCTACACAGATACGCAGTATTTT	CASGEVYTDTQYF
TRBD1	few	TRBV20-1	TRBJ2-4	TGCAGTGCAACACAGGGGTCGACGGCCAAAAACATTCAGTACTTC	CSATQGSTAKNIQYF
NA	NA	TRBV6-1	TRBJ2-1	TGTGCCAGCAGTGACGATGACGGCACAGATACGCAGTACTTT	CASSDDDGTDTQYF
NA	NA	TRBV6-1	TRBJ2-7	TGTGCCAGCAGTGAAGCGGGGACATGGGTCAGAAATACGCAGTACTTC	CASSEAGTWVRNTQYF
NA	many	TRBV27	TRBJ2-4	TGTGCCAGCAGTTCCCGGATTACTCCTCTAGCCAAAAACATTCAGTACTTC	CASSSRITPLAKNIQYF
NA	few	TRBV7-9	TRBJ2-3	TGTGCCAGCAGCCCCCCAGGCAGGACGGATACGCAGTATTTT	CASSPPGRTDTQYF
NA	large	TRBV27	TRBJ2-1	TGTGCCAGCAGTTTATCAGGACGGTACAATGAGCAGTTCTTC	CASSLSGRYNEQFF
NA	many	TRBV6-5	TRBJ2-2	TGTGCCAGCAGTTACGGGGGACGAACCGGGGAGCTGTTTTTT	CASSYGGRTGELFF
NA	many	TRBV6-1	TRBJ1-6	TGTGCCAGCAGAGGCGAATCCTATAATTCACCCCTCCACTTT	CASRGESYNSPLHF
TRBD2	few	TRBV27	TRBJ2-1	TGTGCCAGCAGTTTCGGGGGGGGACTAGCGAACAATGAGCAGTTCTTC	CASSFGGGLANNEQFF
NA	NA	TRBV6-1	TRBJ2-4	TGTGCCAGTACCTACCGGGGTGTGAGCCAAAACATTCAGTACTTT	CASTYRGVSQNIQYF
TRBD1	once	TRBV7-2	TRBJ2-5	TGTGCCAGCAGCTACCTCGATGGACAGGGCCAAGAGACCCAGTACTTC	CASSYLDGQGQETQYF
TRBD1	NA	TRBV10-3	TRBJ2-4	TGTGCGAACAACGCTGGGGGACAGCAAGACACTCAGTACTTC	CANNAGGQQDTQYF
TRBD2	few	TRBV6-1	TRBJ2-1	TGTGCCAGCAGCGGCGGGAGAATCTACAATGAGCAGTTCTTC	CASSGGRIYNEQFF
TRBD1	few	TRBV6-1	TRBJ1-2	TGTGCCAGCAGAACCGACAGGGACCCCTATGGCTACACCTTC	CASRTDRDPYGYTF
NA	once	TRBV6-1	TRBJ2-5	TGTGCCAGGGGGTACGCGGGCATCGTACGAGAGACGCAGTACTTC	CARGYAGIVRETQYF
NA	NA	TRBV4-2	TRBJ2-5	TGTGCCAGCAGCCAAGCACCTAGTTTGGTGCAGACCCAGTACTTC	CASSQAPSLVQTQYF
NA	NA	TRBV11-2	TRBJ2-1	TGTGCCAGCAGCTTAGGGGTCGGCGGGCGCAATGAGCAGTTCTTC	CASSLGVGGRNEQFF
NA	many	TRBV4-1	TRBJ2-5	TGCGCCAGCAGCCCCTGGGTCGGGTCCCAAGAGACCCAGTACTTC	CASSPWVGSQETQYF
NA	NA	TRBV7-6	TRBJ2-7	TGTGCCAGCAGCGAACGGCCCAGGGGAGGCTCCTACGAGCAGTACTTC	CASSERPRGGSYEQYF
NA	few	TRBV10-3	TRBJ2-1	TGTGCCTCCGGGGAGGCCTACAATGAGCAGTTCTTC	CASGEAYNEQFF
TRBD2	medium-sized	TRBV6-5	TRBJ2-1	TGTGCCAGCAGTTATACTAGCGGGTCCTACAATGAGCAGTTCTTC	CASSYTSGSYNEQFF
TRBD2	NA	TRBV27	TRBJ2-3	TGTGCCAGCAGTTTATGGGGACTAGGGGGAAGTTTCCCAGAGACGCAGTATTTC	CASSLWGLGGSFPETQYF
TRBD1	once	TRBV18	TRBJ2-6	TGTGCCAGCTCACCACTACAGGGGGACGGGGCCAACGTCCTGACTTTC	CASSPLQGDGANVLTF
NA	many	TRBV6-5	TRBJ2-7	TGTGCCAGCAGTTCGTCGAGACTGGTTAAATCCTACGAGCAGTACTTC	CASSSSRLVKSYEQYF
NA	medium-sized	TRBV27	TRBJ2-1	TGTGCCAGCACCATGGGGGCCGGGATGAGCTCCTACAATGAGCAGTTCTTC	CASTMGAGMSSYNEQFF
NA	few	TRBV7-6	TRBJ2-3	TGTGCCAGCAGCTTAGGTGGACTACCCACAGATACGCAGTATTTT	CASSLGGLPTDTQYF
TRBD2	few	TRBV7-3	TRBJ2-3	TGTGCCAGCAGCTCTCTAGCGGGAGGCCCCGATACGCAGTATTTT	CASSSLAGGPDTQYF
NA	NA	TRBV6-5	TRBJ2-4	TGTGCCAGCAGTTTGGGCCCGCTGGCCAAAGATACGCAGTACTTC	CASSLGPLAKDTQYF
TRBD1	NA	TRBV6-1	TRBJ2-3	TGTGCCAGCAACAGGGGCGGTACCGGGACGCAGTATTTT	CASNRGGTGTQYF
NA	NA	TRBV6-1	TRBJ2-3	TGTGCCAGCAAGCAACTACTAAGCCCAGAGACGCAGTATTTC	CASKQLLSPETQYF
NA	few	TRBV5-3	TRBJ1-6	TGTGCCCCCAAGGTCCTAGGGGGAAATTCACCCCTCCACTTT	CAPKVLGGNSPLHF
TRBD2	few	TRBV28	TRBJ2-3	TGTGCCAGCACTGGGGGGGGGGGCGGGAGGGCAGATACGCAGTATTTT	CASTGGGGGRADTQYF
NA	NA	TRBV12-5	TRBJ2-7	TGTGCTAGTGGTTTGAACTACGAGCAGTACTTC	CASGLNYEQYF
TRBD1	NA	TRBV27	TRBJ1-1	TGTGCCAGCACCTCCCTGGACAGGATAAACACTGAAGCTTTCTTT	CASTSLDRINTEAFF
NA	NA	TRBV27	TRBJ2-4	TGTGCCGGGGGGATCCTACGGGGGGCCCAAAACACCCAGTACTTC	CAGGILRGAQNTQYF